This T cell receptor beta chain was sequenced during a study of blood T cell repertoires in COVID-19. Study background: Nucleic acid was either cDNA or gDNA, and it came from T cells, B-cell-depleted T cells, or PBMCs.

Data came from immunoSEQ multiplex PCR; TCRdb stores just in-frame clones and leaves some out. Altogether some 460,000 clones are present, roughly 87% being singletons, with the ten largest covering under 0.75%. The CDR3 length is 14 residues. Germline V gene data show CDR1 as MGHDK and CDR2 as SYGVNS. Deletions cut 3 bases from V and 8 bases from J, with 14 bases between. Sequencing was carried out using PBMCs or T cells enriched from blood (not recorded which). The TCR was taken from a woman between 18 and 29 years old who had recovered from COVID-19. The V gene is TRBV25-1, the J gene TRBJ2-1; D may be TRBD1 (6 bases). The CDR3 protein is CASSDPTGHDEQFF. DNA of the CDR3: TGTGCCAGCAGTGATCCGACAGGTCATGATGAGCAGTTCTTC.